The 6 T cell receptor beta chains presented below share a single source sample, sequenced in a study of identifying expanded T cells in peripheral blood. Only in-frame clones appear in the TCRdb table, and some are missing; sequencing was by immunoSEQ multiplex PCR. The data hold 85,000 to 120,000 clones, with approximately 88% observed a single time. The sample comprised blood. Receptors were obtained from a person between 18 and 75 years old in good health.

The chain recombines TRBV29-1 with TRBJ1-2, with 7 bases matching TRBD1. This CDR3 comprises 12 residues. CDR1 is SQVTM and CDR2 is ANQGSEA in the germline V gene. After removal of 7 bases from V and 2 bases from J, the junction contained 4 bases not matched to a gene. CDR3: CSGGQANYGYTF. The DNA for the CDR3 is TGCAGCGGAGGACAGGCAAACTATGGCTACACCTTC.

The chain uses TRBV4-1 and TRBJ2-1, with a possible D match to TRBD2 (5 bases). Germline CDR1 MGHRA, CDR2 YSYEKL. The CDR3 has 13 amino acids. V lost 0 bases to trimming and J lost 9 bases, with 9 bases between them. The CDR3 is CASSQDREGEQFF. The CDR3 DNA reads as TGCGCCAGCAGCCAAGATCGCGAGGGTGAGCAGTTCTTC.

The rearrangement uses TRBV6-6 and TRBJ2-7; perhaps TRBD1 as D (7 bases). V dropped 0 bases and J dropped 4 bases, with 13 bases sitting between them. Germline V gene lookup returns CDR1 MNHNY and CDR2 SVGAGI (reference sequence). The CDR3 sequence is 15 residues long. This CDR3 is CASSYSGQGGYEQYF. For the CDR3, the DNA is TGTGCCAGCAGTTACTCTGGGCAGGGGGGTTACGAGCAGTACTTC.

The V gene is TRBV9, the J gene TRBJ1-4; D uncertain. V was shortened by 0 bases and J by 7 bases, with 4 bases between the two germline ends. CDR3 length: 12 amino acids. The germline V gene has CDR1 SGDLS and CDR2 YYNGEE. The CDR3 spells CASSVVGEKLFF. In nucleotides, the CDR3 is TGTGCCAGCAGCGTAGTGGGTGAAAAACTGTTTTTT.

This sequence joins TRBV28 and TRBJ1-5; possibly TRBD1 for D (5 bases). Germline values: CDR1 MDHEN, CDR2 SYDVKM. The length of the CDR3 is 14 residues. V was trimmed by 6 bases and J by 3 bases, leaving 12 bases between them. The CDR3: CASRTGTSNQPQHF. The CDR3 DNA reads as TGTGCCAGCAGGACCGGGACTTCCAATCAGCCCCAGCATTTT.

The chain joins TRBV14 to TRBJ2-7; no firm D call. V dropped 1 base and J dropped 0 bases, with 7 bases sitting between them. CDR1 is SGHDN and CDR2 is FVKESK in the germline V gene. The CDR3 consists of 14 residues. DNA for the CDR3: TGTGCCAGCAGCCAAGTAGTAGACTCCTACGAGCAGTACTTC. Translated, it gives CASSQVVDSYEQYF.